Below are 3 T cell receptor beta chains sequenced from a single sample in a study of shared clonotypes between healthy human individuals. Sequencing used immunoSEQ multiplex PCR; TCRdb keeps in-frame clones, though not all of them. The sample shows some 2,000,000 clones, almost 96% of them seen only once. Sequences were obtained from naive CD4+ T cells sorted from blood. Documented subset: CD45RA+ positively selected. Source of these receptors: a man aged 18 to 30 in good health.

The chain joins TRBV29-1 to TRBJ1-2; perhaps TRBD1 as D (5 bases). The germline V and J ends were trimmed by 2 bases and 7 bases, with 11 bases remaining between them. The CDR3 is 12 amino acids. Germline V CDR1 and CDR2: SQVTM, ANQGSEA. This CDR3 reads CSVEWGVGGYTF. CDR3 DNA: TGCAGCGTTGAATGGGGGGTCGGTGGCTACACCTTC.

This rearrangement joins TRBV7-9 to TRBJ1-5; 10 nucleotides agree with TRBD1. The CDR3 is made up of 16 amino acids. V gave up 4 bases and J gave up 3 bases; unmatched junction bases: 6. Per germline, CDR1 SEHNR and CDR2 FQNEAQ (reference sequence). The CDR3 DNA reads as TGTGCCAGCAGCTCCACCGGGACAGGGGTCAATCAGCCCCAGCATTTT. The encoded protein is CASSSTGTGVNQPQHF.

This rearrangement joins TRBV2 to TRBJ2-7; D ambiguous. The CDR3 is made up of 13 amino acids. Deletions cut 1 base from V and 2 bases from J, with 6 bases between. The V gene's germline CDR1 is SNHLY and CDR2 FYNNEI. The CDR3 nucleotides read TGTGCCAGCAGTGAAGACGGAACCTACGAGCAGTACTTC. This gives the protein CASSEDGTYEQYF.